The clone carrying this T cell receptor (beta chain) was seen only once. The antigen is undetermined. The entry originates in a study of cytomegalovirus exposure and HLA in healthy donors. Study details: Tens of millions of unique TCRs from HLA-typed donors made up an early data release.

Study-wide results and limits: Segments of the TCR beta V type were, in most cases, productive about 87% or about 30% of the time in an earlier analysis. In a later analysis, across HLA loci, associated TCR counts were highest for DRB1, lowest for HLA-C.

Germline CDR1 reads SGHAT; CDR2 reads FQNNGV. CDR3 length equals 14 residues. V was pared by 4 bases and J by 5 bases, with 14 bases between. Both 60 Vbeta primers and 13 Jbeta primers went into the PCR. Here immunoSEQ multiplex PCR was the method, and the copy in TCRdb shows in-frame clones only, minus some. Among 65,000 to 80,000 clones listed, over 65% were seen once. The source is a man aged 35 to 55 in good health and CMV-seropositive. Sequencing used PBMCs. The chain recombines TRBV11-2 with TRBJ1-1; D is ambiguous. The CDR3 region is CASSSTPLGTEAFF. The CDR3 DNA sequence: TGTGCCAGCAGCTCTACCCCCCTAGGAACTGAAGCTTTCTTT.